This T cell receptor beta chain was sequenced during a study of blood T cells in healthy people across ages. About the research overall: The capture of about one barcoded beta molecule per two T cells was achieved by template switching. The study, taken as a whole, reports: Strong correlation was found linking TCR beta diversity to naive T cell percentage. While age rose, TCR beta diversity per million T cells dropped in a roughly linear way.

A word on this clonotype: Its cognate antigen is unknown.

The use of a sample-barcoded 5' primer and a J-beta primer mix characterized a second PCR of about 6 to 11 cycles. TCRdb recomputed calls from the 5' RACE reads with MiXCR, one row per CDR3 protein. This table holds some 1,800,000 distinct CDR3 sequences, about two fifths found once. The V gene's germline CDR1 is SGHRS and CDR2 YFSETQ. The CDR3 extends over 13 amino acids. The ends were cut back, 4 bases at V and 7 bases at J, with 11 bases in the middle. The receptor's source is a human donor in good health. Sequencing used blood. V is TRBV5-1 and J is TRBJ1-4; D remains ambiguous. The CDR3 here is CASSASPFEKLFF. For the CDR3, the DNA is TGCGCCAGCAGCGCCTCCCCATTTGAAAAACTGTTTTTT.